These 26 T cell receptor beta chains share one sample of origin, sequenced in a study of cytomegalovirus exposure and HLA in healthy donors. Primers: 60 Vbeta forward and 13 Jbeta reverse. The repertoire was sequenced with immunoSEQ multiplex PCR; TCRdb's copy has only in-frame clones and lacks some. Here the sample spans roughly 280,000 clones, 65% to 85% being singletons. Sequenced material: PBMCs. The receptors come from a female donor in good health and CMV-seronegative.

The chain couples TRBV7-9 to TRBJ1-1, with D possibly TRBD1 on 5 matching bases. The CDR3 runs to 14 residues. V lost 2 bases to trimming and J lost 1 base, with 8 bases between them. Germline V lookup: CDR1 SEHNR, CDR2 FQNEAQ (reference sequence). Written as DNA, the CDR3 is TGTGCCAGCAGCTTAACGGACACGAACACTGAAGCTTTCTTT. Residues: CASSLTDTNTEAFF.

On this clone itself: The sample contains more than one DNA sequence encoding this CDR3. This chain joins TRBV5-1 and TRBJ2-3, with TRBD2 as a possible D gene (6 bases). Germline V lookup: CDR1 SGHRS, CDR2 YFSETQ. The CDR3 runs to 13 residues. V was clipped by 0 bases and J by 4 bases, with 6 bases between them. In nucleotides, the CDR3 is TGCGCCAGCAGCTTGGGGGGGGCAGATACGCAGTATTTT. It is translated as CASSLGGADTQYF.

V is TRBV7-8 and J is TRBJ1-4; 10 bases are shared with TRBD1. CDR3 length equals 15 residues. Germline V lookup: CDR1 SGHVS, CDR2 FQNEAQ. V was pared by 2 bases and J by 10 bases, with 7 bases of the junction left unmatched. As DNA, the CDR3 is TGTGCCAGCAGCTTAACCGGGACAGGGGTGGGAAAACTGTTTTTT. Encoded protein: CASSLTGTGVGKLFF.

Here the CDR3 reads CASSPGPHEQYF. The CDR3 region has the DNA TGTGCCAGCAGCCCGGGTCCTCACGAGCAGTACTTC. V gene TRBV6-5 combines with J gene TRBJ2-7; D unclear. Germline lookup yields CDR1 MNHEY and CDR2 SVGAGI. V was trimmed by 6 bases and J by 5 bases, leaving 11 bases between them. The CDR3 is made up of 12 amino acids.

The chain has TRBV14 and TRBJ2-7, with D possibly being TRBD2 (6 bases). Germline assignment: CDR1 SGHDN and CDR2 FVKESK. This CDR3 contains 15 residues. Trimming took 0 bases from V and 3 from J, leaving 12 bases between them. The CDR3 protein is CASSQEKAGIYEQYF. CDR3 bases: TGTGCCAGCAGCCAAGAGAAAGCGGGCATCTACGAGCAGTACTTC.

This chain connects TRBV2 to TRBJ2-2; D remains unclear. This CDR3 is built from 16 residues. V lost 3 bases to trimming and J lost 2 bases, with 13 bases between them. CDR1 is SNHLY and CDR2 is FYNNEI in the germline V gene. CDR3 coding DNA: TGTGCCAGCAGTGACAGGAAATTCCCTAACACCGGGGAGCTGTTTTTT. It encodes CASSDRKFPNTGELFF.

This clone was detected only a few times. The genes are TRBV6-6 and TRBJ2-7, with D unclear. V lost 4 bases, J lost 5 bases, and 15 bases lay in between. The CDR3 has 14 residues. The germline gives CDR1 MNHNY, CDR2 SVGAGI (reference sequence). The CDR3 DNA reads TGTGCCAGCAGTTTTTCGCTAGGCGACCACGAGCAGTACTTC. It is translated as CASSFSLGDHEQYF.

The sample holds a few counts of this clone. The J gene is TRBJ2-1, the V gene TRBV10-1; maybe TRBD1 (5 bases). The CDR3 runs to 14 residues. CDR1 WNHNN and CDR2 SYGVQD come from the germline V gene (reference sequence). Deletions cut 2 bases from V and 4 bases from J, with 9 bases between. The CDR3 DNA follows: TGCGCCAGCAGTGAGGGGGCAGGGTACAATGAGCAGTTCTTC. Translated, it gives CASSEGAGYNEQFF.

This rearrangement joins TRBV5-1 to TRBJ2-1; 8 bases match TRBD1. Germline CDR1 and CDR2: SGHRS and YFSETQ. The CDR3 extends over 15 amino acids. With V trimmed by 2 bases and J by 2 bases, 3 bases remained unmatched. CDR3 sequence reads: CASSFPGQAYNEQFF. Here the CDR3 DNA reads TGCGCCAGCAGCTTCCCGGGACAGGCCTACAATGAGCAGTTCTTC. Full variable domain (outside the CDR3, taken from reference TRBV5-1 and TRBJ2-1): KAGVTQTPRYLIKTRGQQVTLSCSPISGHRSVSWYQQTPGQGLQFLFEYFSETQRNKGNFPGRFSGRQFSNSRSEMNVSTLELGDSALYLCASSFPGQAYNEQFFGPGTRLTVL.

This sequence joins TRBV6-5 and TRBJ2-2; D call uncertain. The CDR3 spans 13 residues. Germline V gives CDR1 MNHEY, CDR2 SVGAGI. V lost 0 bases and J lost 7, with 6 bases in between. CDR3 DNA sequence: TGTGCCAGCAGTTACTCCGAGAACGGGGAGCTGTTTTTT. Its translation: CASSYSENGELFF.

This clone came up a few times. The chain couples TRBV28 to TRBJ2-6, with D perhaps matching TRBD2 (5 bases). The V gene's germline CDR1 is MDHEN and CDR2 SYDVKM. The CDR3 contains 12 residues. V lost 7 bases, J lost 15 bases, and 16 bases lay in between. CDR3 bases: TGTGCCAGCACCGGACCTCGGGGATCCCTGACTTTC. Translating it yields CASTGPRGSLTF.

CDR3 nucleotide sequence: TGTGCCAGTAGTATGAGACTACCGGGGGAGCTGTTTTTT. Translating gives CASSMRLPGELFF. The chain couples TRBV19 to TRBJ2-2, with a tentative D call TRBD2 (5 bases). The CDR3 consists of 13 residues. Germline CDR1 and CDR2: LNHDA and SQIVND (reference sequence). V gave up 3 bases and J gave up 8 bases, with 10 bases separating them.

CDR3 nucleotides: TGTGCCAGCAGACGAGGGGACAGGGAAGGGGAGACCCAGTACTTC. This codes for CASRRGDREGETQYF. The chain links TRBV7-2 to TRBJ2-5; 9 bases align to TRBD1. V lost 6 bases to trimming and J lost 5 bases; unmatched junction nucleotides: 10. The CDR3 loop spans 15 amino acids. Germline assignment: CDR1 SGHTA and CDR2 FQGNSA.

V gene TRBV7-9 combines with J gene TRBJ2-7, with D tentatively TRBD2 (5 bases). The CDR3 runs to 14 residues. Germline-derived CDR1 and CDR2 are SEHNR and FQNEAQ (reference sequence). Between the trimmed V and J ends, which lost 0 bases and 2 bases, there was a span of 8 bases. In DNA form, the CDR3 reads TGTGCCAGCAGCTTAGCGGGAGATGCCTACGAGCAGTACTTC. It specifies CASSLAGDAYEQYF.

The J gene is TRBJ2-5, the V gene TRBV5-6; 7 bases line up with TRBD2. The germline gives CDR1 SGHDT, CDR2 YYEEEE. The CDR3 length is 14 residues. Germline trimming cut 5 bases from V and 1 base from J; bases unmatched to any gene: 5. For the CDR3, the DNA is TGTGCCAGCAGTCGTACTAGCGTCCAAGAGACCCAGTACTTC. Translated, it gives CASSRTSVQETQYF. Based on the CDR3 plus reference TRBV5-6 and TRBJ2-5, the full variable domain is DAGVTQSPTHLIKTRGQQVTLRCSPKSGHDTVSWYQQALGQGPQFIFQYYEEEERQRGNFPDRFSGHQFPNYSSELNVNALLLGDSALYLCASSRTSVQETQYFGPGTRLLVL.

For this clone: An end of the junction differs from the germline gene, which may be a read error. The rearrangement uses TRBV6-5 and TRBJ2-1, with D possibly TRBD2 on 5 matching bases. This CDR3 has 14 residues. Germline values: CDR1 MNHEY, CDR2 SVGAGI. The CDR3 reads CASGYPIPGDEQFF. CDR3 DNA: TGTGCCAGCGGTTACCCGATCCCCGGGGATGAGCAGTTCTTC.

This chain links TRBV19 with TRBJ1-2, with TRBD1 matching 7 bases. The CDR3 is 17 residues long. The germline gives CDR1 LNHDA, CDR2 SQIVND (reference sequence). J gave up 5 bases and V 6 bases, and 18 bases lay outside the gene matches. CDR3 loop: CASSHSRLRDSDYGYTF. The CDR3 DNA reads as TGTGCCAGTAGCCATAGTAGACTCCGGGACAGTGATTATGGCTACACCTTC.

The V gene is TRBV5-1, the J gene TRBJ2-7; maybe TRBD1 (6 bases). The germline V and J ends were trimmed by 4 bases and 0 bases, with 20 bases remaining between them. The CDR3 is 17 amino acids. CDR1 is SGHRS, CDR2 YFSETQ, per germline. CDR3 DNA sequence: TGCGCCAGCAGCAAACTACCCCAGGGGCCCAGCTCCTACGAGCAGTACTTC. It encodes CASSKLPQGPSSYEQYF. The whole variable domain, filled in from reference TRBV5-1 and TRBJ2-7, reads KAGVTQTPRYLIKTRGQQVTLSCSPISGHRSVSWYQQTPGQGLQFLFEYFSETQRNKGNFPGRFSGRQFSNSRSEMNVSTLELGDSALYLCASSKLPQGPSSYEQYFGPGTRLTVT.

A few counts support this clone. The chain recombines TRBV4-1 with TRBJ1-1; D is perhaps TRBD1 (6 bases). V was pared by 3 bases and J by 0 bases, with 11 bases between. Germline V gene lookup returns CDR1 MGHRA and CDR2 YSYEKL. The CDR3 spans 15 residues. CDR3 coding DNA: TGCGCCAGCAGCCACCCCACAGGGTTGAACACTGAAGCTTTCTTT. Its protein is CASSHPTGLNTEAFF.

The rearrangement joins TRBV12-5 to TRBJ2-3; 7 bases line up with TRBD1. Germline V gene lookup returns CDR1 LGHNT and CDR2 FRNRAP. The V gene end was trimmed by 4 bases and the J gene end by 6 bases; junction bases not matched to a gene: 1. The CDR3 spans 12 residues. CDR3 coding DNA: TGTGCTAGTGGTTCGACAGGGGATACGCAGTATTTT. Residues: CASGSTGDTQYF.

In nucleotides, the CDR3 is TGTGCCAGCTCACCACGCCAGGCTGGCTACACCTTC. As protein: CASSPRQAGYTF. V and J are TRBV18 and TRBJ1-2, with D hard to call. Trimming took off 1 base at V and 7 bases at J, with 7 bases between the two ends. CDR3 length equals 12 residues. Germline CDR1 KGHSH, CDR2 LQKENI.

The chain uses TRBV4-1 and TRBJ1-2; no clear D gene. V lost 0 bases to trimming and J lost 6 bases, with 8 bases between them. Germline V gene data show CDR1 as MGHRA and CDR2 as YSYEKL. The CDR3 has 13 amino acids. The CDR3 region has the DNA TGCGCCAGCAGCCAAGAGAATGGCAATGGCTACACCTTC. This sequence encodes CASSQENGNGYTF.

The CDR3, as DNA: TGTGCCAGCAGCAATCCCTCCGGGACAGCCTCCTACGAGCAGTACTTC. Translating gives CASSNPSGTASYEQYF. The V gene is TRBV11-2, the J gene TRBJ2-5, with 7 nucleotides matching TRBD1. The J call may be mistaken, given a closer DNA end match to TRBJ2-7. Germline CDR1 SGHAT, CDR2 FQNNGV. The CDR3 totals 16 residues.

This chain links TRBV5-1 with TRBJ1-3; 7 nucleotides match TRBD1. The CDR3 contains 18 residues. Germline assignment: CDR1 SGHRS and CDR2 YFSETQ. V was clipped by 4 bases and J by 1 base; unmatched bases: 14. In DNA form, the CDR3 reads TGCGCCAGCAGCCTGGGATACCTTACGACAGGGTCTGGAAACACCATATATTTT. It yields the protein CASSLGYLTTGSGNTIYF. The full variable domain, its missing parts supplied by reference TRBV5-1 and TRBJ1-3, is KAGVTQTPRYLIKTRGQQVTLSCSPISGHRSVSWYQQTPGQGLQFLFEYFSETQRNKGNFPGRFSGRQFSNSRSEMNVSTLELGDSALYLCASSLGYLTTGSGNTIYFGEGSWLTVV.

This clone has only one observation. This sequence joins TRBV25-1 and TRBJ2-5, with 11 bases matching TRBD2. V lost 7 bases and J lost 5; bases outside the gene matches: 9. Germline V lookup: CDR1 MGHDK, CDR2 SYGVNS. The CDR3 has 15 residues. The CDR3 DNA reads as TGTGCCAGCACAACTAGCGGGAGAACTCGGGAGACCCAGTACTTC. Protein: CASTTSGRTRETQYF.

V and J are TRBV29-1 and TRBJ2-5; TRBD2 is a possible D gene (6 bases). The V end lost 7 bases, the J end lost 2 bases, and 20 bases lay between the germline ends. The CDR3 is 15 amino acids. The germline CDR1 and CDR2 sequences are SQVTM and ANQGSEA. The CDR3 sequence is CSGYTFGGRQETQYF. The CDR3 DNA sequence: TGCAGCGGCTACACTTTCGGGGGAAGACAAGAGACCCAGTACTTC.